The T cell receptor (beta chain) under discussion was sequenced for a study of technical replicates of blood from a handful of donors. Measured with immunoSEQ multiplex PCR; TCRdb has only the in-frame clones, and not every one. The sample holds roughly 80,000 clones, 90% to 95% seen once. The CDR3 is 12 amino acids. Deletions cut 6 bases from V and 3 bases from J, with 8 bases between. Germline CDR1 MDHEN, CDR2 SYDVKM. The receptor was isolated from a human donor in good health. Sequenced: T cells isolated from PBMCs. The V and J genes are TRBV28 and TRBJ1-1; D gene unclear. In DNA form, the CDR3 reads TGTGCCAGCAGCCTTCAGTACACTGAAGCTTTCTTT. Amino acids: CASSLQYTEAFF.